These 8 T cell receptor beta chains were sequenced from one sample in a study of identical twins. From the 5' RACE reads, TCRdb called clonotypes with MiXCR, one entry per CDR3 protein. This table has roughly 350,000 distinct CDR3 sequences, 9% to 15% appearing once. These data also featured in a second study, about yellow fever vaccine responses in identical twins.

Sequencing input: CD8+ T cells sorted from blood. These receptor sequences come from a woman aged 18-30 years in good health.

The chain carries TRBV29-1 and TRBJ1-1; D not certain. Trimming removed 3 bases at V and 0 bases at J, with 8 bases between. CDR3 size: 13 residues. From germline, CDR1 is SQVTM and CDR2 ANQGSEA. The CDR3 loop is CSVDAGMNTEAFF. The CDR3 bases are TGCAGCGTTGATGCAGGAATGAACACTGAAGCTTTCTTT.

Many counts were recorded for this clonotype. This rearrangement joins TRBV12-3 or TRBV12-4 to TRBJ2-5; D unclear. The CDR3 has 12 amino acids. V was trimmed by 8 bases and J by 4 bases, leaving 11 bases between them. CDR3 sequence: CASGRIVETQYF. CDR3 nucleotides: TGTGCCAGCGGTCGTATAGTAGAGACCCAGTACTTC.

This sequence joins TRBV6-5 and TRBJ1-1, with 7 bases aligning to TRBD1. The CDR3 is 12 amino acids. V shed 4 bases, J shed 8 bases, and the junction held 4 bases outside the gene matches. CDR1 and CDR2 from the germline V gene are MNHEY and SVGAGI. The CDR3 loop is CASSSPTGEAFF. The DNA of the CDR3 is TGTGCCAGCAGTTCCCCGACAGGGGAAGCTTTCTTT.

The rearrangement joins TRBV5-1 to TRBJ2-2; 8 bases fit TRBD1. Per the germline V gene, CDR1 is SGHRS and CDR2 is YFSETQ. The CDR3 is 16 amino acids. Trimming at V came to 3 bases and at J to 0 bases, leaving 4 bases not matched to a gene. The CDR3 reads CASSSTGGTNTGELFF. The CDR3 nucleotides read TGCGCCAGCAGCTCTACAGGGGGGACGAACACCGGGGAGCTGTTTTTT.

On this clonotype itself: A much more abundant neighbour one base away suggests this may be a read error. The rearrangement links TRBV27 to TRBJ2-7, with D possibly being TRBD2 (6 bases). The germline gives CDR1 MNHEY, CDR2 SMNVEV (reference sequence). V lost 5 bases and J 8 bases, leaving 16 bases between the germline ends. This CDR3 is 13 amino acids long. Here the CDR3 reads CASSPTSRRKQYF. DNA of the CDR3: TGTGCCAGCAGTCCCACTAGCAGGCGCAAGCAGTACTTC.

This chain joins TRBV6-4 and TRBJ2-3; D is unclear. Trimming removed 2 bases from V and 5 bases from J, with 8 bases in between. The germline V gene has CDR1 MRHNA and CDR2 SNTAGT. The CDR3 extends over 13 amino acids. The chain's CDR3 is CASSDRVEDTQYF. CDR3 coding DNA: TGTGCCAGCAGTGACAGGGTGGAAGATACGCAGTATTTT.

V and J are TRBV27 and TRBJ1-1; unclear D gene. Germline values: CDR1 MNHEY, CDR2 SMNVEV (reference sequence). The CDR3 is 14 amino acids. The V end was cut by 1 base, the J end by 1 base, with 7 bases between. This CDR3 is CASSLFKANTEAFF. The CDR3 nucleotides read TGTGCCAGCAGTTTATTCAAGGCGAACACTGAAGCTTTCTTT.

The gene calls are TRBV27 and TRBJ2-6; no firm D call. The CDR3 sequence is 15 residues long. V lost 3 bases and J 0 bases, leaving 6 bases between the germline ends. The germline V gene has CDR1 MNHEY and CDR2 SMNVEV (reference sequence). The chain's CDR3 is CASSFWDSGANVLTF. The CDR3 bases are TGTGCCAGCAGTTTCTGGGACTCTGGGGCCAACGTCCTGACTTTC.